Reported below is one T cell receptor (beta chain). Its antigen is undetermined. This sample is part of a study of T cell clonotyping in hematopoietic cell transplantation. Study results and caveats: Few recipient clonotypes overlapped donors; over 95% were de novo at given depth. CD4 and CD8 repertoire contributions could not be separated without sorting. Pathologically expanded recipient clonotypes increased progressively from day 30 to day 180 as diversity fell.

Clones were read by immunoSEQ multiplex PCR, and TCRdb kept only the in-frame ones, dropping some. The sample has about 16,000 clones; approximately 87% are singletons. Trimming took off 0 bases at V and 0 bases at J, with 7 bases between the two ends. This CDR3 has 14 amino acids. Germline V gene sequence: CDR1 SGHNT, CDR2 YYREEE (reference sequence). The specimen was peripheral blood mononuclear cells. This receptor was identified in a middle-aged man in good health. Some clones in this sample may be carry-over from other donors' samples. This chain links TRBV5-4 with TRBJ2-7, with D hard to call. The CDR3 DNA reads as TGTGCCAGCAGCTTGGATAAGGGCTCCTACGAGCAGTACTTC. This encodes CASSLDKGSYEQYF.